Below are 25 T cell receptor beta chains sequenced from a single sample in a study of blood T cell repertoires in COVID-19. Repertoires were generated with immunoSEQ multiplex PCR, while TCRdb's copy carries only in-frame clones and drops some. The sample shows 90,000 to 100,000 clones, 84% of them seen only once. The specimen sequenced was peripheral blood. The receptors were gathered from a man aged 55-75 years with acute or convalescent COVID-19.

This clone was seen a single time. This rearrangement joins TRBV5-1 to TRBJ1-2; 11 bases map to TRBD1. There are 15 residues in the CDR3. After removal of 4 bases from V and 13 bases from J, the junction contained 15 bases not matched to a gene. Germline CDR1 reads SGHRS; CDR2 reads YFSETQ. CDR3 region: CASSPTGTGGNLATF. The CDR3 DNA is TGCGCCAGCAGCCCAACCGGGACAGGGGGGAACTTGGCCACCTTC.

This clone has just one count. This sequence joins TRBV19 and TRBJ1-2, with D unresolved. V lost 7 bases and J lost 8, with 5 bases in between. The CDR3 is 9 amino acids. Germline assignment: CDR1 LNHDA and CDR2 SQIVND (reference sequence). For the CDR3, the DNA is TGTGCCAGTATCCCGGGCTACACCTTC. Encoded protein: CASIPGYTF.

The rearrangement uses TRBV4-2 and TRBJ2-6; no definite D call. The CDR3 has 15 residues. V lost 2 bases to trimming and J lost 0 bases, with 5 bases between them. CDR1 is LGHNA and CDR2 is YNFKEQ in the germline V gene. The CDR3 DNA sequence: TGTGCCAGCAGCCAACTAGACTCTGGGGCCAACGTCCTGACTTTC. This translates into CASSQLDSGANVLTF.

The chain uses TRBV2 and TRBJ1-2; D gene uncertain. CDR1 is SNHLY, CDR2 FYNNEI, per germline. The V end lost 2 bases, the J end lost 0 bases, and 13 bases lay between the germline ends. The CDR3 spans 16 residues. CDR3 nucleotide sequence: TGTGCCAGCAGTGAAATGAAGAGGAGCGCTAACTATGGCTACACCTTC. Residues: CASSEMKRSANYGYTF.

The chain links TRBV7-9 to TRBJ2-7; no firm D call. V was clipped by 4 bases and J by 3 bases, with 13 bases between them. Germline lookup yields CDR1 SEHNR and CDR2 FQNEAQ (reference sequence). This CDR3 is 14 amino acids long. CDR3 sequence: CASSSPKSGYEQYF. CDR3 DNA sequence: TGTGCCAGCAGCTCCCCTAAGTCAGGCTACGAGCAGTACTTC.

The J gene is TRBJ2-7, the V gene TRBV5-6; 7 positions match TRBD1. The CDR3 totals 15 residues. Germline V gene data show CDR1 as SGHDT and CDR2 as YYEEEE. V was pared by 4 bases and J by 4 bases, with 11 bases of the junction left unmatched. The CDR3 loop reads CASSQNLDRKYEQYV. The CDR3 DNA is TGTGCCAGCAGCCAAAACCTGGACAGGAAGTACGAGCAGTACGTC.

V usage is TRBV19 and J usage is TRBJ1-3, with D hard to call. The germline V gene has CDR1 LNHDA and CDR2 SQIVND (reference sequence). The CDR3 totals 17 residues. Trimming shortened V by 2 bases and J by 0 bases, and 14 bases separated the two germline ends. Here the CDR3 DNA reads TGTGCCAGTAGTATAACCCTGGGCTTAATCTCTGGAAACACCATATATTTT. Protein sequence: CASSITLGLISGNTIYF.

V is TRBV5-6 and J is TRBJ2-7; 8 bases are shared with TRBD1. V shed 3 bases, J shed 2 bases, and the junction held 7 bases outside the gene matches. CDR1 and CDR2 (germline): SGHDT, YYEEEE. This CDR3 region has 15 residues. The CDR3: CASSSIDRGPYEQYF. CDR3 nucleotide sequence: TGTGCCAGCAGCTCTATCGACAGGGGTCCCTACGAGCAGTACTTC.

This chain joins TRBV5-6 and TRBJ1-6; 7 bases are a match to TRBD1. This CDR3 is built from 14 residues. The germline CDR1 and CDR2 sequences are SGHDT and YYEEEE. Trimming removed 2 bases from V and 10 bases from J; junction bases left unmatched: 6. The CDR3 reads CASSLRQGRSPLHF. CDR3 DNA sequence: TGTGCCAGCAGCTTAAGACAGGGACGGTCACCCCTCCACTTT.

V is TRBV28 and J is TRBJ2-1, with D possibly matching TRBD1 (5 bases). Trimming cost V 3 bases and J 10 bases, with 19 bases left between them. The CDR3 is 15 amino acids. The germline V gene encodes CDR1 MDHEN and CDR2 SYDVKM. CDR3 in amino acids: CASSLSRQGSREQFF. The CDR3 nucleotides are TGTGCCAGCAGTTTGTCTAGGCAGGGAAGTCGAGAGCAGTTCTTC. The whole variable domain, filled in from reference TRBV28 and TRBJ2-1, reads DVKVTQSSRYLVKRTGEKVFLECVQDMDHENMFWYRQDPGLGLRLIYFSYDVKMKEKGDIPEGYSVSREKKERFSLILESASTNQTSMYLCASSLSRQGSREQFFGPGTRLTVL.

This chain links TRBV7-9 with TRBJ2-1, with 12 bases matching TRBD2. The ends lost 2 bases at V and 4 bases at J; junction bases unmatched: 9. CDR1 is SEHNR and CDR2 is FQNEAQ in the germline V gene (reference sequence). The length of the CDR3 is 18 residues. The CDR3 reads CASSLPTSGGQLYNEQFF. DNA of the CDR3: TGTGCCAGCAGCTTACCAACTAGCGGGGGGCAATTATACAATGAGCAGTTCTTC.

This clone has more than one count but fewer than ten. The chain has TRBV23-1 and TRBJ2-7; possible D gene TRBD2, 6 bases. TRBV23-1 is placed among ORFs of uncertain function. This CDR3 contains 12 residues. Trimming removed 1 base from V and 7 bases from J, with 8 bases in between. The CDR3 loop is CASSQLGREQYF. The CDR3 coding sequence is TGCGCCAGCAGTCAATTAGGGAGGGAGCAGTACTTC.

The CDR3 coding sequence is TGTGCCAGCAGCTTGGGGGGCAGGACGCAAGAAAAACTGTTTTTT. Translating gives CASSLGGRTQEKLFF. V gene TRBV5-4 combines with J gene TRBJ1-4, with a tentative D call TRBD1 (5 bases). CDR1 is SGHNT and CDR2 is YYREEE in the germline V gene (reference sequence). The CDR3 consists of 15 residues. The germline V and J ends were trimmed by 0 bases and 8 bases, with 14 bases remaining between them.

This sequence joins TRBV23-1 and TRBJ2-7; 8 nucleotides line up with TRBD1. TRBV23-1 is an open reading frame, and its role is uncertain. The CDR3 is 16 residues long. The J segment lost 5 bases and the V segment lost 6 bases, leaving 15 bases of the junction unmatched. CDR3 nucleotides: TGCGCCAGCAGCGACCCCGCGGGGACAGGTCGCAACGAGCAGTACGTC. Translating it yields CASSDPAGTGRNEQYV.

The V call is TRBV5-4, the J call TRBJ2-2; weak D call: TRBD1 (6 bases). Germline V lookup: CDR1 SGHNT, CDR2 YYREEE (reference sequence). Trimming left V 0 bases short and J 2 bases short, with 11 bases between. CDR3 length: 16 residues. The CDR3 region is CASSLDSGANTGELFF. The CDR3 DNA reads TGTGCCAGCAGCTTGGATTCAGGGGCCAACACCGGGGAGCTGTTTTTT.

The J gene is TRBJ1-6, the V gene TRBV5-4; 9 nucleotides align to TRBD1. Germline CDR1 and CDR2: SGHNT and YYREEE (reference sequence). Trimming at V came to 4 bases and at J to 9 bases, leaving 8 bases not matched to a gene. The CDR3 contains 15 residues. The CDR3 spells CASSQGQGVASPLHF. CDR3 nucleotides: TGTGCCAGCAGCCAGGGACAGGGAGTTGCTTCACCCCTCCACTTT.

The chain joins TRBV5-4 to TRBJ2-3; 8 positions agree with TRBD1. Germline CDR1 and CDR2: SGHNT and YYREEE (reference sequence). The CDR3 sequence is 14 residues long. Trimming at V came to 4 bases and at J to 6 bases, leaving 7 bases not matched to a gene. The DNA for the CDR3 is TGTGCCAGCAGCCTCAGACAGGGGTATGATACGCAGTATTTT. This encodes CASSLRQGYDTQYF.

The J gene is TRBJ2-1, the V gene TRBV6-5, with TRBD1 identical over 7 bases. J lost 7 bases, V lost 10 bases, and 16 bases had no gene match. Germline CDR1 MNHEY, CDR2 SVGAGI. This CDR3 contains 15 residues. As DNA, the CDR3 is TGTGCCATTCACCACGCCGTACAGGGGAAGAATGAGCAGTTCTTC. As protein: CAIHHAVQGKNEQFF.

CDR3 amino acids: CASSTQFAYEQYF. DNA for the CDR3: TGTGCCAGCAGTACACAATTCGCCTACGAGCAGTACTTC. The gene calls are TRBV6-5 and TRBJ2-7, with no clear D. The CDR3 spans 13 residues. Trimming removed 5 bases from V and 2 bases from J, with 10 bases in between. In germline, CDR1 is MNHEY, CDR2 SVGAGI.

A single count supports this clone. This chain uses TRBV2 with TRBJ2-4; 11 bases are shared with TRBD2. V was pared by 4 bases and J by 7 bases, with 9 bases of the junction left unmatched. There are 16 residues in the CDR3. In germline, CDR1 is SNHLY, CDR2 FYNNEI. CDR3 DNA sequence: TGTGCCAGCAGTGTTCTGCCTAGCGGGGGGCCTAACATTCAGTACTTC. Protein: CASSVLPSGGPNIQYF.

The V and J genes are TRBV5-1 and TRBJ1-3; 7 nucleotides match TRBD1. The V segment lost 0 bases and the J segment 4 bases; nucleotides outside the gene matches: 1. Germline CDR1 reads SGHRS; CDR2 reads YFSETQ. The CDR3 loop spans 14 amino acids. The DNA for the CDR3 is TGCGCCAGCAGCTTGGCGGGACAGGGAAACACCATATATTTT. Protein: CASSLAGQGNTIYF.

J is TRBJ1-1 and V is TRBV3-1 (or the pseudogene TRBV3-2); 8 positions match TRBD1. Germline V gene lookup returns CDR1 LGHDT and CDR2 YNNKEL (reference sequence). With V trimmed by 4 bases and J by 4 bases, 14 bases remained unmatched. The length of the CDR3 is 17 residues. CDR3 sequence: CASSRQGAIGDSTEAFF. The CDR3 DNA is TGTGCCAGCAGCCGCCAGGGGGCTATAGGTGATTCCACTGAAGCTTTCTTT.

This chain links TRBV28 with TRBJ2-2; 7 positions match TRBD1. J lost 4 bases, V lost 3 bases, and 11 bases had no gene match. CDR3 length equals 17 residues. Germline CDR1 is MDHEN and CDR2 is SYDVKM. CDR3 sequence (DNA): TGTGCCAGCAGTTTGGTTCGCAGGGGGTGGTCCACCGGGGAGCTGTTTTTT. It is translated as CASSLVRRGWSTGELFF.

This clone occurred once. V is TRBV11-3 and J is TRBJ2-1, with 13 bases that match TRBD2. This CDR3 spans 15 amino acids. The V segment lost 5 bases and the J segment 6 bases; nucleotides outside the gene matches: 4. Germline-derived CDR1 and CDR2 are SGHNT and YENEEA. CDR3 nucleotides: TGTGCCAGCAGCCTACTAGCGGGGGGGCGCAATGAGCAGTTCTTC. This encodes CASSLLAGGRNEQFF.

Only one count was recorded for this clone. The rearrangement uses TRBV29-1 and TRBJ2-7, with D tentatively TRBD2 (5 bases). V lost 7 bases and J 6 bases, leaving 10 bases between the germline ends. The CDR3 has 10 residues. From germline, CDR1 is SQVTM and CDR2 ANQGSEA. This CDR3 is CSGGGFEQYV. CDR3 DNA sequence: TGCAGCGGTGGAGGTTTCGAGCAGTACGTC.